This is a list of T cell receptor beta chains from one sample in a study of early T cells in non-severe SARS-CoV-2 infection. TCRdb redid the calling of the 5' RACE reads with MiXCR, one entry per CDR3 protein. This sample has about 35,000 distinct CDR3 sequences; 5% to 5.5% occur once, and the top ten carry 6% to 7%. The sequences come from whole blood, collected at baseline. The receptors come from an adult who was a healthcare worker with PCR-confirmed SARS-CoV-2 infection or an uninfected control (not recorded which). The CDR3 runs from the conserved cysteine through the conserved F or W. D genes are given only for firm matches. Clone size is shown for a subset of rows, as once, few, many or a class of expanded clone.

many | TRBJ2-7 | TRBV20-1 | . | TGCAGTGCTAGAGACAAGCTCACAGGGAGATGGAGCGAGCAGTACTTC | CSARDKLTGRWSEQYF
many | TRBJ1-1 | TRBV3-1 | . | TGTGCCAGCAGGTTAGGACTTCAAATTAACACTGAAGCTTTCTTT | CASRLGLQINTEAFF
few | TRBJ2-1 | TRBV5-1 | TRBD2 | TGCGCCAGCAGCAAGGCACTAGCGGAGAACAATGAGCAGTTCTTC | CASSKALAENNEQFF
many | TRBJ2-4 | TRBV20-1 | TRBD2 | TGCAGTGCTAGAGGGGTCAGCGGGAGTTACATTCAGTACTTC | CSARGVSGSYIQYF
many | TRBJ2-5 | TRBV20-1 | . | TGCAGTGCTAGAGATCGGGGACCGGAGACCCAGTACTTC | CSARDRGPETQYF
many | TRBJ1-6 | TRBV5-3 | TRBD1 | TGTGCCAGAAGCCTATCCCGGGACAGGGTGAATTCACCCCTCCACTTT | CARSLSRDRVNSPLHF
many | TRBJ2-2 | TRBV20-1 | . | TGCAGTGCTAAGCCCCGGGGGAACACCGGGGAGCTGTTTTTT | CSAKPRGNTGELFF
many | TRBJ1-1 | TRBV7-2 | TRBD1 | TGTGCCAGCAGCTTAGACAGGGGGTTTGCTTTCTTT | CASSLDRGFAFF
few | TRBJ2-3 | TRBV29-1 | TRBD2 | TGCAGCGTTGTTGCTAGCGGGAGCACAGATACGCAGTATTTT | CSVVASGSTDTQYF
many | TRBJ2-1 | TRBV4-2 | TRBD1 | TGTGCCAGCAGCCAGCAGGGACAGGGAGGTTTATCGTCCTACAATGAGCAGTTCTTC | CASSQQGQGGLSSYNEQFF
few | TRBJ2-1 | TRBV6-5 | TRBD2 | TGTGCCAGCAGGCGGACTAGCGGGGACTACAATGAGCAGTTCTTC | CASRRTSGDYNEQFF
many | TRBJ2-1 | TRBV7-6 | TRBD2 | TGTGCCAGCAGCTTAGGAGTACTAGCGGGATACAATGAGCAGTTCTTC | CASSLGVLAGYNEQFF
many | TRBJ1-5 | TRBV9 | . | TGTGCCAGCAGCCCTAGTCTGGGAGGCAATCAGCCCCAGCATTTT | CASSPSLGGNQPQHF
medium-sized | TRBJ1-6 | TRBV5-6 | . | TGTGCCAGCAGCTTGTCGGCAGGGTCCTATAATTCACCCCTCCACTTT | CASSLSAGSYNSPLHF
many | TRBJ1-1 | TRBV20-1 | . | TGCAGTGCTAGGTGGAACCAGGAGGCTTTCTTT | CSARWNQEAFF
. | TRBJ2-1 | TRBV7-9 | TRBD2 | TGCGCCAGCAGCTTAGGGGGGACTAGCGGGACCCCCCAGAGGGAGCAGTTCTTC | CASSLGGTSGTPQREQFF